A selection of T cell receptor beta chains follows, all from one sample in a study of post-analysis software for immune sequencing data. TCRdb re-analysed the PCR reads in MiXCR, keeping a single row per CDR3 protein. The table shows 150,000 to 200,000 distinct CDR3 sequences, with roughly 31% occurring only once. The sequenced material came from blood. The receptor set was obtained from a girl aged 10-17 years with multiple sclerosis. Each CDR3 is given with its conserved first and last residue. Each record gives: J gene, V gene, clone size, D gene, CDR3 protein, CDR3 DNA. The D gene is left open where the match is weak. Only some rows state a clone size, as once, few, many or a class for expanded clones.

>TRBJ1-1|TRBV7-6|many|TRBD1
CASSPQGGMRAEAFF
TGTGCCAGCAGCCCTCAGGGGGGGATGCGGGCTGAAGCTTTCTTT
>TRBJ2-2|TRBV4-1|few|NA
CASSQDVTSGELFF
TGCGCCAGCAGCCAAGATGTAACTAGCGGGGAGCTGTTTTTT
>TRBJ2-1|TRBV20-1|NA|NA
CSARGQGSGYNEQFF
TGCAGTGCTAGAGGACAGGGTAGCGGCTACAATGAGCAGTTCTTC
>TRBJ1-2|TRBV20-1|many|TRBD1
CSASPTGYNDGYTF
TGCAGTGCTTCACCGACAGGGTACAACGATGGCTACACCTTC
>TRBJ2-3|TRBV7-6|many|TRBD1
CASSRGQTDTQYF
TGTGCCAGCAGCAGGGGGCAGACAGATACGCAGTATTTT
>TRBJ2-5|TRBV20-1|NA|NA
CSARDHIQETQYF
TGCAGTGCTAGAGATCACATCCAAGAGACCCAGTACTTC
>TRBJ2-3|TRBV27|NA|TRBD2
CASSSLAARTSTDTQYF
TGTGCCAGCAGTTCCCTAGCGGCGAGAACAAGCACAGATACGCAGTATTTT
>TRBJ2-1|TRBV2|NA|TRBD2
CASSDPAGGRKFF
TGTGCCAGCAGTGACCCTGCAGGCGGGAGGAAGTTCTTC
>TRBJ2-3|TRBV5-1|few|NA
CASSLARGQGIDTQYF
TGCGCCAGTAGCCTGGCAAGAGGGCAGGGAATAGATACGCAGTATTTT
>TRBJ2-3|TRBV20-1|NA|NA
CSARGRATSEDTQYF
TGCAGTGCCCGAGGACGAGCTACCTCAGAGGATACGCAGTATTTT
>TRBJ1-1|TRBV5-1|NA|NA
CASSLLQGWPEAFF
TGCGCCAGCAGCCTTTTACAGGGTTGGCCTGAAGCTTTCTTT
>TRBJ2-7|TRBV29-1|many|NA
CSVAAGTSYEQYF
TGCAGCGTTGCGGCCGGGACCTCCTACGAGCAGTACTTC
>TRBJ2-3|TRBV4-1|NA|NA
CASSPTRGTDTQYF
TGCGCCAGCAGCCCGACTAGGGGGACAGATACGCAGTATTTT
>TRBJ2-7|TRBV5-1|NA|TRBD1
CASSFSRDRVSYEQYF
TGCGCCAGCAGCTTTAGTCGGGACAGAGTTTCCTACGAGCAGTACTTC
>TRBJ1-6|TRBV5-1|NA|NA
CASSLTVPSGGSPLHF
TGCGCCAGCAGCTTGACGGTTCCATCGGGAGGTTCACCCCTCCACTTT
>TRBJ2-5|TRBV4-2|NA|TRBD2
CASSQNAAGGSQETQYF
TGTGCCAGCAGCCAAAATGCGGCGGGGGGGTCTCAAGAGACCCAGTACTTC
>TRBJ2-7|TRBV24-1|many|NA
CATSDPQQDTYEQYF
TGTGCCACCAGTGATCCACAACAGGATACCTACGAGCAGTACTTC
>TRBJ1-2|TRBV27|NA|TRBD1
CASNLGGQGIYGYTF
TGTGCCAGCAATTTAGGAGGACAGGGGATCTATGGCTACACCTTC
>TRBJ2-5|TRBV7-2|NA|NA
CASSLNGGGETQYF
TGTGCCAGCAGCTTAAACGGAGGTGGGGAGACCCAGTACTTC
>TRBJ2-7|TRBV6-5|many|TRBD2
CASSYGTSSEQYF
TGTGCCAGCAGTTACGGGACTAGCTCCGAGCAGTACTTC
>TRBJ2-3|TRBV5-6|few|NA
CASSFPGISMGYF
TGTGCCAGCAGCTTTCCCGGGATATCTATGGGGTATTTT
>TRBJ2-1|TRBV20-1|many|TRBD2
CSADPGLAPNEQFF
TGCAGTGCCGACCCTGGACTAGCCCCAAATGAGCAGTTCTTC
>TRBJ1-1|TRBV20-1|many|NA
CSASPGRMNTEAFF
TGCAGTGCTAGCCCCGGGAGGATGAACACTGAAGCTTTCTTT
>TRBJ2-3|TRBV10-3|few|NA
CAISGNAFPDTQYF
TGTGCCATCAGTGGGAATGCGTTCCCAGATACGCAGTATTTT
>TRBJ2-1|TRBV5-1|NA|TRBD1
CASSPGQGGYNEQFF
TGCGCCAGCAGCCCGGGACAGGGGGGGTACAATGAGCAGTTCTTC
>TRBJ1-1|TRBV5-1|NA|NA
CASSLAGIVNTEAFF
TGCGCCAGCAGCTTGGCCGGGATTGTGAACACTGAAGCTTTCTTT
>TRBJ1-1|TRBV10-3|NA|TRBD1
CAIKDRENTEAFF
TGTGCCATCAAGGACAGGGAGAACACTGAAGCTTTCTTT
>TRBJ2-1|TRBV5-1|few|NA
CASSSEGPRYNEQFF
TGCGCCAGCAGCAGTGAGGGGCCCCGTTACAATGAGCAGTTCTTC
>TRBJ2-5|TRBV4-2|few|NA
CASSLYGGTQYF
TGTGCCAGCAGCCTCTACGGAGGGACCCAGTACTTC
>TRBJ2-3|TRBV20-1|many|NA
CSAREVDTQYF
TGCAGTGCTAGAGAGGTAGATACGCAGTATTTT
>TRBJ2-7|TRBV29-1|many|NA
CSVGMRGLEDEQYF
TGCAGCGTTGGAATGCGGGGCCTCGAGGACGAGCAGTACTTC
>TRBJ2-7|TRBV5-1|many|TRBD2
CASSLAGGEQYF
TGCGCCAGCAGCTTGGCGGGGGGCGAGCAGTACTTC
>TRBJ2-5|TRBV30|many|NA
CAWSVLTYQETQYF
TGTGCCTGGAGTGTACTGACGTACCAAGAGACCCAGTACTTC
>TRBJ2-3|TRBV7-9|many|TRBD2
CASSFRLAGDLGTDTQYF
TGTGCCAGCAGCTTCCGACTAGCGGGAGATCTGGGCACAGATACGCAGTATTTT
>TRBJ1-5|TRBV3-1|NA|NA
CASSQGPGFRVRAGDQPQHF
TGTGCCAGCAGCCAGGGACCAGGTTTTCGGGTCCGGGCTGGGGATCAGCCCCAGCATTTT
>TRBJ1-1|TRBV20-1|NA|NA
CSASAFGGTEAFF
TGCAGTGCTAGCGCTTTCGGAGGCACTGAAGCTTTCTTT
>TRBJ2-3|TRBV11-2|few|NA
CASSLAALGSTDTQYF
TGTGCCAGCAGCTTAGCAGCCCTCGGGAGCACAGATACGCAGTATTTT
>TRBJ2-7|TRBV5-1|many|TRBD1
CASSADRTLYYEQYF
TGCGCCAGCAGCGCGGACAGGACTCTGTACTACGAGCAGTACTTC
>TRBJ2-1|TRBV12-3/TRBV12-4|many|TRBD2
CASRLTSGISAYNEQFF
TGTGCCAGCAGACTAACTAGCGGGATCTCCGCCTACAATGAGCAGTTCTTC
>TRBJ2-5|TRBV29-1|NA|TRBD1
CSVVTGEEAQYF
TGCAGCGTTGTGACAGGGGAAGAGGCCCAGTACTTC
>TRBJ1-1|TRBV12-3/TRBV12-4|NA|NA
CASSFGSQGTEAFF
TGTGCCAGCAGTTTTGGGAGTCAGGGCACTGAAGCTTTCTTT
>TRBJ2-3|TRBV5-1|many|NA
CASSSDFTRTIRDTQYF
TGCGCCAGCAGCTCGGATTTCACACGGACGATAAGGGATACGCAGTATTTT
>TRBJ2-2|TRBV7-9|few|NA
CASSGSREDGELFF
TGTGCCAGCAGCGGAAGTCGGGAAGACGGGGAGCTGTTTTTT
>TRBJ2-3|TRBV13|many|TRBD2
CASSPSSGRGTDTQYF
TGTGCCAGCAGCCCCTCTAGCGGGAGAGGGACAGATACGCAGTATTTT
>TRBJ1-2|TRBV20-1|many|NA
CSASPPSLNGYTF
TGCAGTGCTAGCCCGCCTTCCCTGAATGGCTACACCTTC
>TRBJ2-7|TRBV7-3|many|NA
CASIGTYEQYF
TGTGCCAGCATAGGGACCTACGAGCAGTACTTC
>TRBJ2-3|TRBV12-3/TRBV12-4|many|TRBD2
CASSLARGLAGTDTQYF
TGTGCCAGCAGTTTAGCGAGGGGTCTAGCGGGCACAGATACGCAGTATTTT
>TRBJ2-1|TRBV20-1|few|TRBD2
CSAHHSGPFSYNERFF
TGCAGTGCTCACCATAGCGGGCCCTTCTCCTACAATGAGCGGTTCTTC
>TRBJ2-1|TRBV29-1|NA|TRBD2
CSEITSGGLNNEQFF
TGCAGCGAAATTACTAGCGGGGGACTAAACAATGAGCAGTTCTTC
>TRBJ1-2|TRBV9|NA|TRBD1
CASKGQEAVYGYTF
TGTGCCAGCAAGGGACAGGAAGCGGTCTATGGCTACACCTTC
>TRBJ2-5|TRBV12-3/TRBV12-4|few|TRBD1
CASSPPLGTGFETQYF
TGTGCCAGCAGCCCACCCCTCGGGACAGGGTTTGAGACCCAGTACTTC
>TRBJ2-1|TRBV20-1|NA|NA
CSARDRALYNEQFF
TGCAGTGCTAGAGATCGGGCCCTCTACAATGAGCAGTTCTTC
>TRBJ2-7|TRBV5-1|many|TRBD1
CASSLETGIPYEQYF
TGCGCCAGCAGCTTGGAGACAGGGATCCCCTACGAGCAGTACTTC
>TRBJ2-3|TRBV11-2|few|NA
CASSQLSSRPVNTQYF
TGTGCCAGCAGCCAACTCTCCAGCAGACCGGTTAATACGCAGTATTTT
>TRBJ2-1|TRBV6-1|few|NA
CASAVSQPNEQFF
TGTGCCAGCGCGGTGAGTCAGCCCAATGAGCAGTTCTTC